A single sample is the source of the 20 T cell receptor beta chains below, sequenced in a study of early T cells in non-severe SARS-CoV-2 infection. TCRdb called the 5' RACE reads again in MiXCR, with one record for every CDR3 protein. The data contain about 67,000 distinct CDR3 sequences, approximately 11% of them singletons. Material: whole blood, obtained at baseline. The receptors come from an adult who was a healthcare worker with PCR-confirmed SARS-CoV-2 infection or an uninfected control (not recorded which).

In the case of this clonotype: A read error may explain this, as a much larger clone is one base away. The V gene is TRBV4-3, the J gene TRBJ1-4; 12 bases are shared with TRBD1. V gave up 1 base and J gave up 3 bases; unmatched junction bases: 0. The CDR3 loop spans 16 amino acids. CDR1 and CDR2 from the germline V gene are LGHNA and YSLEER. The CDR3 coding sequence is TGCGCCAGCAGCCAAGGGGACAGGGGGCCTAATGAAAAACTGTTTTTT. Translation: CASSQGDRGPNEKLFF.

This clonotype occurred many times. V usage is TRBV29-1 and J usage is TRBJ2-7; 9 bases agree with TRBD2. Per the germline V gene, CDR1 is SQVTM and CDR2 is ANQGSEA. The CDR3 runs 16 residues. With V trimmed by 7 bases and J by 3 bases, 16 bases remained unmatched. The CDR3 loop reads CSAGTSRNAANYEQYF. The CDR3 nucleotides are TGCAGCGCCGGGACTAGCAGGAACGCCGCTAACTACGAGCAGTACTTC.

The chain combines TRBV7-8 with TRBJ1-2; 7 positions match TRBD1. Germline values: CDR1 SGHVS, CDR2 FQNEAQ. The trim removed 5 bases at V and 7 bases at J, leaving 10 bases unmatched. CDR3 length: 14 residues. For the CDR3, the DNA is TGTGCCAGCAGCCCCGGACAGGCGGTATCTGGCTACACCTTC. It specifies CASSPGQAVSGYTF.

This clonotype was observed at least ten times. The genes are TRBV6-5 and TRBJ2-7; TRBD1 agrees at 8 bases. This CDR3 contains 15 residues. Germline lookup yields CDR1 MNHEY and CDR2 SVGAGI. Germline trimming cut 7 bases from V and 0 bases from J; bases unmatched to any gene: 8. In DNA, the CDR3 is TGTGCCAGCACCCCCGGACAGGGAATCTCCTACGAGCAGTACTTC. Residues: CASTPGQGISYEQYF.

This clonotype was counted a few times. Here the CDR3 DNA reads TGTGCCAGCAGTCTCTCAAGCGGGCACACCGGGGAGCTGTTTTTT. Its protein product is CASSLSSGHTGELFF. The chain is built from TRBV6-5 and TRBJ2-2; D might be TRBD2 (6 bases). This CDR3 has 15 residues. Trimming shortened V by 5 bases and J by 3 bases, and 13 bases separated the two germline ends. Germline CDR1 and CDR2: MNHEY and SVGAGI.

There are a few counts of this clonotype. The chain's CDR3 is CATMGLGEQFF. The CDR3 DNA is TGTGCCACCATGGGACTAGGCGAGCAGTTCTTC. This chain uses TRBV24-1 with TRBJ2-1; 8 positions agree with TRBD2. The CDR3 sequence is 11 residues long. J was trimmed by 10 bases and V by 8 bases; bases with no gene match: 3. Germline V gives CDR1 KGHDR, CDR2 SFDVKD.

V usage is TRBV10-3 and J usage is TRBJ2-3; D possibly matches TRBD1 or TRBD2 (5 bases each). CDR1 and CDR2 from the germline V gene are ENHRY and SYGVKD. V lost 0 bases and J 4 bases, leaving 14 bases between the germline ends. This CDR3 is built from 16 residues. The CDR3 loop is CAISESGVRGPDTQYF. CDR3 nucleotides: TGTGCCATCAGTGAGTCGGGGGTGAGAGGCCCAGATACGCAGTATTTT.

This clonotype has a count of ten or more. J is TRBJ1-2 and V is TRBV7-9; D call uncertain. This CDR3 comprises 13 residues. V was pared by 1 base and J by 4 bases, with 7 bases between. Germline loops: CDR1 SEHNR, CDR2 FQNEAQ (reference sequence). CDR3 bases: TGTGCCAGCAGCTTAGTGGGGAGCTATGGCTACACCTTC. Amino acids: CASSLVGSYGYTF.

This clonotype appeared many times. This chain joins TRBV20-1 and TRBJ2-1; a weak D match, TRBD2 (7 bases). V dropped 4 bases and J dropped 8 bases, with 21 bases sitting between them. This CDR3 is 15 amino acids long. Per germline, CDR1 DFQATT and CDR2 SNEGSKA (reference sequence). In DNA, the CDR3 is TGCAGTGCTACTAGGGGGGGTTCTCTGAGGGATGAGCAGTTCTTC. Translation: CSATRGGSLRDEQFF.

This clonotype was picked up many times. J is TRBJ1-2 and V is TRBV12-3 or TRBV12-4; D is unresolved. This CDR3 spans 12 amino acids. Trimming removed 6 bases from V and 7 bases from J, with 12 bases in between. Written as DNA, the CDR3 is TGTGCCAGCAGCCTAACAGAGGTTGGCTACACCTTC. This codes for CASSLTEVGYTF.

This clonotype was counted ten times or more. The V call is TRBV28, the J call TRBJ2-3, with D possibly being TRBD1 or TRBD2 (5 bases each). The germline V gene encodes CDR1 MDHEN and CDR2 SYDVKM. CDR3 size: 15 residues. V was cut by 6 bases and J by 0 bases, with 13 bases left in between. The CDR3 bases are TGTGCCAGCAGCCTCCCGGGACGAAGCACAGATACGCAGTATTTT. It is translated as CASSLPGRSTDTQYF. The full variable domain, rest sourced from reference TRBV28 and TRBJ2-3, is DVKVTQSSRYLVKRTGEKVFLECVQDMDHENMFWYRQDPGLGLRLIYFSYDVKMKEKGDIPEGYSVSREKKERFSLILESASTNQTSMYLCASSLPGRSTDTQYFGPGTRLTVL.

This clonotype occurred a few times. CDR3 in amino acids: CATSDPRFRTDTQYF. The CDR3 nucleotides are TGTGCCACCAGTGATCCCAGGTTCCGCACAGATACGCAGTATTTT. This chain uses TRBV24-1 with TRBJ2-3; the D is unclear. The germline V and J ends were trimmed by 3 bases and 1 base, with 10 bases remaining between them. The CDR3 extends over 15 amino acids. Germline V CDR1 and CDR2: KGHDR, SFDVKD.

This clonotype was seen a handful of times. This chain joins TRBV7-3 and TRBJ1-5, with a tentative D call TRBD1 (6 bases). Trimming stripped 7 bases from V and 5 bases from J, with 21 bases between. Germline CDR1 is SGHTA and CDR2 is FQGTGA. CDR3 length equals 16 residues. The CDR3 DNA sequence: TGTGCCAGCACCCGTCAGGGGCCAATCCGGGATCAGCCCCAGCATTTT. Residues: CASTRQGPIRDQPQHF.

Ten or more counts support this clonotype. The CDR3 loop reads CASSEAMTSREKLFF. CDR3 coding DNA: TGTGCCAGCAGTGAAGCGATGACGAGTCGCGAAAAACTGTTTTTT. This chain links TRBV2 with TRBJ1-4; the D is unclear. The germline gives CDR1 SNHLY, CDR2 FYNNEI. This CDR3 region has 15 residues. Trimming left V 0 bases short and J 8 bases short, with 13 bases between.

This clonotype was detected only a few times. The V call is TRBV30, the J call TRBJ1-5; TRBD1 aligns across 7 bases. Germline V gene data show CDR1 as GTSNPN and CDR2 as SVGIG (reference sequence). The length of the CDR3 is 14 residues. V shed 1 base and J 3 bases; nucleotides not matched to a gene: 3. The CDR3 protein is CAWSETGNNQPQHF. The CDR3 DNA follows: TGTGCCTGGAGTGAGACAGGGAACAATCAGCCCCAGCATTTT.

This clonotype has a count of ten or more. The chain carries TRBV20-1 and TRBJ2-7, with 10 bases aligning to TRBD1. Germline CDR1 DFQATT, CDR2 SNEGSKA (reference sequence). J gave up 3 bases and V 5 bases, and 10 bases lay outside the gene matches. The CDR3 totals 15 residues. This CDR3 reads CSAPQFGTGDYEQYF. The CDR3 DNA sequence: TGCAGTGCTCCACAATTCGGGACAGGGGACTACGAGCAGTACTTC.

This clonotype was observed at least ten times. This chain links TRBV6-2 or TRBV6-3 with TRBJ2-2; no clear D gene. CDR3 size: 11 residues. From germline, CDR1 is MNHEY and CDR2 SVGEGT. Trimming took 8 bases from V and 4 from J, leaving 5 bases between them. CDR3 coding DNA: TGTGCCAGCGGAATCACCGGGGAGCTGTTTTTT. Protein: CASGITGELFF.

This sequence joins TRBV6-5 and TRBJ1-5, with D uncertain. The CDR3 sequence is 13 residues long. The V and J ends lost 0 bases and 5 bases respectively, with 5 bases between them. Germline lookup yields CDR1 MNHEY and CDR2 SVGAGI. The CDR3: CASSYSEHQPQHF. The CDR3 nucleotides read TGTGCCAGCAGTTACTCAGAGCATCAGCCCCAGCATTTT.

To note about this clonotype: A much larger clone differs by one base, so this may be a read error. This sequence joins TRBV7-2 and TRBJ2-3, with 10 bases aligning to TRBD1. This CDR3 region has 17 residues. CDR1 is SGHTA and CDR2 is FQGNSA in the germline V gene. In DNA form, the CDR3 reads TGTGTCAGCAGCCAACGGGACAGGGGATTGGGCACAGATACGCAGTATTTT. This gives the protein CVSSQRDRGLGTDTQYF.

This clonotype was seen ten or more times. The V and J genes are TRBV5-5 and TRBJ2-7; 10 nucleotides line up with TRBD1. Germline values: CDR1 SGHKS, CDR2 YYEKEE (reference sequence). The CDR3 is made up of 16 amino acids. V was pared by 4 bases and J by 2 bases, with 9 bases of the junction left unmatched. CDR3 in DNA: TGTGCCAGCAGCGTCAGGGACAGGGGATATCCCTACGAGCAGTACTTC. It yields the protein CASSVRDRGYPYEQYF.